A selection of T cell receptor beta chains follows, all from one sample in a study of CD8 T cells in ankylosing spondylitis. Via MiXCR, TCRdb re-called the 5' RACE reads, giving one row per CDR3 protein. The sample contains some 270,000 distinct CDR3 sequences, approximately 20% of which appear only once. The sample was blood, either unsorted or a sorted T cell fraction (not recorded which). The receptors were gathered from a male donor with ankylosing spondylitis or in good health (not recorded which). Both conserved end residues are part of each CDR3.

V gene | CDR3 protein
TRBV4-1 | CASSQLEASASYEQYF
TRBV4-3 | CASSQDLLGPETQYF
TRBV29-1 | CSVVRGTDYEQYF
TRBV4-1 | CASSPRINTGELFF
TRBV7-9 | CASSSGQGSAGELFF
TRBV20-1 | CSAPGTSAYNEQFF
TRBV29-1 | CSVQSGNTGELFF
TRBV25-1 | CASGQGQNEKLFF
TRBV5-1 | CASSFLGGSNTEAFF
TRBV5-8 | CASRTPGRRTTGELFF
TRBV27 | CASSLLIGQENTGELFF
TRBV4-1 | CASSPLGQGDIQYF
TRBV20-1 | CSARDLRKPYNEQFF
TRBV20-1 | CSARTSGRYTQYF
TRBV4-1 | CASSQDLSQGARDEQYF
TRBV6-5 | CASSSSPGGPEDTQYF
TRBV7-9 | CASSFGISQPQHF
TRBV7-3 | CASSLSTTEGGELFF
TRBV7-7 | CASSRSSHGELFF
TRBV12-3/TRBV12-4 | CASSLDPSLAGDNYRTQYF
TRBV10-3 | CAISESARTLEQYF
TRBV6-5 | CASSYSNQGAALVYNEQFF
TRBV9 | CASSVGGSPTIFYNEQFF
TRBV5-5 | CASSWGDETQYF
TRBV7-2 | CASSLVGLAGGAEQYF
TRBV4-3 | CASSQGAWDREGYTF
TRBV29-1 | CSVEPGLAKFTDTQYF
TRBV5-1 | CASSLGNGEYEQYF
TRBV4-1 | CASSQAVGLNTEAFF
TRBV7-2 | CASSPSTGGTEAFF
TRBV6-5 | CASSYSNTRSTDTQYF
TRBV7-9 | CASSLGLVFEQFF
TRBV4-1 | CASSSTGISRSGNTIYF
TRBV27 | CASSLMGAGSNEQFF
TRBV12-3/TRBV12-4 | CASRMTGLSETQYF
TRBV27 | CASAIGLAGTYEQYF
TRBV4-1 | CASSPDAGGSYEQYF
TRBV20-1 | CSARLAGQSTDTQYF
TRBV10-3 | CAISDGINTGELFF
TRBV4-1 | CASSHRINKRASGTLKTGELFF
TRBV6-5 | CASSYSVGSSYEQYF
TRBV5-1 | CASSLGLLRGRINEKLFF
TRBV20-1 | CSASAGAVTEAFF
TRBV28 | CASGLWGVLVDTQYF
TRBV9 | CASSAQIAGAPEQFF
TRBV25-1 | CASSEWYDSIPYGYTF
TRBV4-1 | CASSQLSGITYNEQFF